The T cell receptor beta chain described here comes from a study of T cell responses to AZD1222 COVID-19 vaccine. General study results and limits: An increase in Spike-specific TCR breadth and depth was observed after two AZD1222 doses. CD4 TCRs linked to vaccination spanned spike, dominating at 160-218 and 743-854. Donor demographics were predominantly white British with a female majority; clonal diversity may be underestimated. Baseline seropositivity occurred in only a handful of AZD1222 recipients.

This clone has only one observation. Antigen: not known. Between the trimmed V and J ends, which lost 3 bases and 8 bases, there was a span of 16 bases. The CDR3 spans 15 residues. CDR1 MNHEY and CDR2 SVGAGI come from the germline V gene. Generated by immunoSEQ multiplex PCR, the TCRdb table keeps only in-frame clones and is missing some. This table has fewer than 150,000 clones, 93% appearing once. This TCR was recovered from an adult in good health. The V gene is TRBV6-5, the J gene TRBJ1-4; D is possibly TRBD1 (5 bases). The input for sequencing was peripheral blood, taken on day 0 of AZD1222 vaccination. CDR3 sequence: CASSYGGAFGEKLFF. The CDR3, as DNA: TGTGCCAGCAGTTATGGAGGGGCGTTCGGCGAAAAACTGTTTTTT.